A selection of T cell receptor beta chains follows, all from one sample in a study of T-cell memory formation after mild COVID-19. MiXCR, applied by TCRdb to the 5' RACE reads, yields one record per CDR3 protein. Here the sample spans fewer than 200,000 distinct CDR3 sequences, about a fifth being singletons. The material sequenced was PBMCs or a T cell subset sorted from them (not recorded which). The receptors originated from an adult woman who had mild COVID-19 (a few samples of this study predate the infection). Cell type and time point are not known. Both conserved end residues are part of each CDR3. Fields, in order: CDR3 DNA, CDR3 protein, D gene, J gene, clone size, V gene. The D gene is left open where the match is weak. For some rows the clone size is stated as once, few or many, or as a class when expanded; others skip it.

DNA: TGTGCCAGCAGCTCGAGACTGAACAGCTTCATGAACACTGAAGCTTTCTTT
CDR3: CASSSRLNSFMNTEAFF
D: NA
J: TRBJ1-1
size: NA
V: TRBV7-6

DNA: TGTGCCAGCAGCCCTATGGGCGGTTGGGAAAACAATGAGCAGTTCTTC
CDR3: CASSPMGGWENNEQFF
D: NA
J: TRBJ2-1
size: NA
V: TRBV9

DNA: TGCGCCAGCAGCTTGTGGGGTATCACTGAAGCTTTCTTT
CDR3: CASSLWGITEAFF
D: NA
J: TRBJ1-1
size: NA
V: TRBV5-1

DNA: TGTGCCAGCAGTCCAGCTGGCACGGCTACAGATACGCAGTATTTT
CDR3: CASSPAGTATDTQYF
D: NA
J: TRBJ2-3
size: few
V: TRBV2

DNA: TGCGCCAGCAGCCAAGAGTTGCCATATATAGGGGCTGACACTGAAGCTTTCTTT
CDR3: CASSQELPYIGADTEAFF
D: NA
J: TRBJ1-1
size: NA
V: TRBV4-3

DNA: TGTGCCAGCAGCCACAGAATTTTAGGGACCACTGAAGCTTTCTTT
CDR3: CASSHRILGTTEAFF
D: NA
J: TRBJ1-1
size: NA
V: TRBV11-3

DNA: TGTGCCAGCAGCGGACTGGGGCGAGTCCACCAGTACTTC
CDR3: CASSGLGRVHQYF
D: NA
J: TRBJ2-5
size: few
V: TRBV6-2/TRBV6-3

DNA: TGTGCCAGCAGCGAGGGGGCAGGGCTGATGAACACTGAAGCTTTCTTT
CDR3: CASSEGAGLMNTEAFF
D: TRBD1
J: TRBJ1-1
size: NA
V: TRBV9

DNA: TGTGCCAGCAGTTACGAGGGACAGCTCACTGAAGCTTTCTTT
CDR3: CASSYEGQLTEAFF
D: TRBD1
J: TRBJ1-1
size: NA
V: TRBV6-5

DNA: TGTGCCAGCAGTTTATCCCACGGGGAGCTGTTTTTT
CDR3: CASSLSHGELFF
D: NA
J: TRBJ2-2
size: NA
V: TRBV27

DNA: TGTGCTAGTGGTTTGACTAGCATGGGAAATACGCAGTATTTT
CDR3: CASGLTSMGNTQYF
D: NA
J: TRBJ2-3
size: few
V: TRBV12-5

DNA: TGTGCCAGCAGTTTGGGTCTACCGCTTCGGACAGGCATAAACACCGGGGAGCTGTTTTTT
CDR3: CASSLGLPLRTGINTGELFF
D: TRBD1
J: TRBJ2-2
size: NA
V: TRBV12-3/TRBV12-4

DNA: TGTGCCAGCAGCTTCGGGTCGGGGTCGGGGGAGCAGTTCTTC
CDR3: CASSFGSGSGEQFF
D: NA
J: TRBJ2-1
size: few
V: TRBV7-6

DNA: TGTGCCAGCAGTCCCGGAGGGTCTGGGGCCAACGTCCTGACTTTC
CDR3: CASSPGGSGANVLTF
D: NA
J: TRBJ2-6
size: NA
V: TRBV3-1

DNA: TGTGCCAGCAGCCCAGCGGGACTTTTCCAAGAGACCCAGTACTTC
CDR3: CASSPAGLFQETQYF
D: TRBD2
J: TRBJ2-5
size: few
V: TRBV7-2

DNA: TGTGCCAGCAGCTTTTCGGGGCCTCAGCCCCAGCATTTT
CDR3: CASSFSGPQPQHF
D: NA
J: TRBJ1-5
size: NA
V: TRBV7-9

DNA: TGTGCCTGGAACGCTTGGACCACCGGGGAGCTGTTTTTT
CDR3: CAWNAWTTGELFF
D: NA
J: TRBJ2-2
size: NA
V: TRBV30

DNA: TGCGCCAGCAGCCCCGGGACAGGGGGCAAAGAGACCCAGTACTTC
CDR3: CASSPGTGGKETQYF
D: TRBD1
J: TRBJ2-5
size: NA
V: TRBV5-1